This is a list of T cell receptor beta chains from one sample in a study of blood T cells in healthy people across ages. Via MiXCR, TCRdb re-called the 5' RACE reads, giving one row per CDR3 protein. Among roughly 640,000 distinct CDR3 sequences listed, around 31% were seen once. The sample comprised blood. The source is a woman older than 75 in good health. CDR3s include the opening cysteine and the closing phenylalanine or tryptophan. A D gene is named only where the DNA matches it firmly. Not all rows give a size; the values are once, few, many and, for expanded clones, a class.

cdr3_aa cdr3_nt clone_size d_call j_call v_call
CASSQDPGKGTDTQYF TGCGCCAGCAGCCAAGATCCAGGGAAGGGCACAGATACGCAGTATTTT many NA TRBJ2-3 TRBV4-3
CASSFQFNEKLFF TGTGCCAGCAGTTTCCAGTTTAATGAAAAACTGTTTTTT many NA TRBJ1-4 TRBV27
CASSDGTYNSPLHF TGTGCCAGCAGTGACGGAACCTATAATTCACCCCTCCACTTT many NA TRBJ1-6 TRBV25-1
CASEAGSYNSPLHF TGTGCCAGCGAAGCAGGCTCCTATAATTCACCCCTCCACTTT few NA TRBJ1-6 TRBV7-2
CSAHWELGAYNEQFF TGCAGTGCCCATTGGGAGCTAGGGGCCTACAATGAGCAGTTCTTC many NA TRBJ2-1 TRBV20-1
CASSLGLAANNEQFF TGTGCCAGCAGCTTGGGGCTAGCGGCGAATAATGAGCAGTTCTTC many TRBD2 TRBJ2-1 TRBV5-5
CAISPGYEQYF TGTGCCATCAGCCCCGGTTACGAGCAGTACTTC many NA TRBJ2-7 TRBV10-3
CAWSKTSSGYTF TGTGCCTGGAGCAAAACAAGTAGTGGCTACACCTTC many NA TRBJ1-2 TRBV30
CASSLDRTVSGNTIYF TGTGCCAGCAGCCTCGACCGGACGGTCTCTGGAAACACCATATATTTT NA NA TRBJ1-3 TRBV7-2
CASSDRGDTEAFF TGTGCCAGCAGTGACAGGGGCGACACTGAAGCTTTCTTT few TRBD1 TRBJ1-1 TRBV6-2/TRBV6-3
CASSPRQGNRNEQFF TGTGCCAGCAGCCCAAGACAGGGAAATCGGAATGAGCAGTTCTTC NA TRBD1 TRBJ2-1 TRBV7-9
CASSPDSDWGTDTQYF TGTGCCAGCTCACCTGACAGTGACTGGGGCACAGATACGCAGTATTTT NA NA TRBJ2-3 TRBV18
CASSSTVQGIGGYTF TGTGCCAGCAGCTCAACTGTACAGGGAATTGGTGGCTACACCTTC few NA TRBJ1-2 TRBV7-9
CASTDRARFLNTEAFF TGTGCCAGCACCGACCGGGCGCGGTTTCTGAACACTGAAGCTTTCTTT NA NA TRBJ1-1 TRBV6-2/TRBV6-3
CASSYPTGLGANADTQYF TGTGCCAGCAGTTACCCGACGGGTCTAGGGGCTAACGCAGATACGCAGTATTTT many NA TRBJ2-3 TRBV6-2/TRBV6-3
CSASRTSGGRTDTQYF TGCAGTGCTTCCAGGACTAGCGGGGGTCGCACAGATACGCAGTATTTT many TRBD2 TRBJ2-3 TRBV20-1
CASSRRDVSYSNQPQHF TGTGCCAGCAGCCGACGGGACGTCTCCTATAGCAATCAGCCCCAGCATTTT NA NA TRBJ1-5 TRBV12-3/TRBV12-4
CSARYLGYGDKTQFF TGCAGTGCGCGTTACTTGGGATATGGGGATAAGACCCAGTTCTTC NA NA TRBJ2-1 TRBV20-1
CASSPSTPRETQYF TGTGCCAGCAGTCCAAGCACTCCCCGGGAGACCCAGTACTTC many NA TRBJ2-5 TRBV6-5
CSARAPNEQYF TGCAGTGCTAGAGCCCCTAACGAGCAGTACTTC many NA TRBJ2-7 TRBV20-1